The sequence of this T cell receptor (beta chain) was determined in a study of blood T cell repertoires in COVID-19 (dated by TCRdb to between 2020 and 2021). Regarding the study in general: ImmuneRACE Cohort 3 recovered participants were defined by two consecutive negative NP/OP PCR tests, healthcare professional clearance, or symptom resolution. Samples covering the acute and convalescent phases of COVID-19 were provided by collaborators in the United States, Italy and Spain. The prospective study material was composed of cDNA or gDNA derived from T cells, B-cell-depleted T cells, or PBMCs. The dataset comprised deeply sampled blood TCRbeta repertoires from subjects exposed to, actively infected with, or recovered from COVID-19. The repertoires were released in a freely available public database meant as a resource for research on the immune response to SARS-CoV-2. Samples were obtained from the ongoing ImmuneRACE study (first 160 participants) and from 1,200 or so subjects provided by 6 global collaborators. Sample metadata almost always included a de-identified subject ID, COVID-19 status, age in years and sex. Where available, HLA class I and class II types were obtained from metadata supplied by the sample provider rather than from assay-based typing.

TCRbeta CDR3 regions were amplified from genomic DNA using the immunoSEQ Assay, a bias-controlled multiplex PCR. In the authors' own workflow: The number of nucleated cells in each sample was estimated by amplification of reference gene primers within the assay. To quantify the absolute abundance of each unique TCRbeta CDR3 rearrangement, sequence reads were collapsed and filtered. For each sample, productive Simpson clonality was calculated by taking the square root of Simpson's diversity index across productive rearrangements. Here the immuneACCESS table is served through TCRdb, limited to in-frame sequences with V and J called. Missing clones are a known gap in these copies; in checked studies unresolved V genes cover under half, and the rest lacks a known reason. Clonal size and the V and J genes are those of that table, whereas D and trimming came from the DNA. Here the sample has 150,000 to 200,000 clones; 79% occur a single time. 15% to 20% of the sample rests with the top ten.

Enrolling through a virtual design, the prospective study's participants ranged in age from roughly 18 to 90 years and lived across roughly 24 United States geographic areas. In the prospective study, participants were assigned to cohorts based on the clinical history participants reported in a screening survey and a study questionnaire. Each participant in the prospective study had whole blood, serum and a nasopharyngeal or oropharyngeal swab collected by mobile phlebotomists. Participants in the prospective study had the option to provide additional blood draws and questionnaires over a roughly two-month period. Before DNA extraction, prospective study blood samples were shipped either frozen or at room temperature. Remarks on this clone: The specificity of this receptor is unknown. No base-level quality is on record; no much larger clone is a single base apart.

The trim is 3 bases for V and 2 bases for J, with a gap of 9 bases between the germline ends. From a lookup of the germline V gene, CDR1 and CDR2 are KGHDR and SFDVKD. CDR3 length: 14 amino acids, cysteine to phenylalanine. Solely the CDR3 DNA is kept, with 42 bases framed from the first base. Study-wide findings and limitations: The amount of clinical and demographic metadata varied by source and participant and was provided uncurated.

Rearrangement joined TRBV24-1 to TRBJ1-2; the D gene is possibly TRBD1, with 5 bases matching. This clonotype was sampled from a woman in her seventies in a cohort exposed to, infected with or recovered from COVID-19 (not recorded which). Sequencing input: PBMCs or T cells enriched from blood (not recorded which). The DNA sequence reads TGTGCCACCAGTGATGACCGGACAAACTATGGCTACACCTTC. This sequence encodes CATSDDRTNYGYTF.